These 30 T cell receptor beta chains originate from one sample sequenced in a study of OX40 agonist ivuxolimab in advanced cancers. The data were produced by immunoSEQ multiplex PCR, yet TCRdb's version contains in-frame clones alone and is incomplete. Of some 90,000 clones detected, roughly nine tenths appear once; the ten largest clones hold approximately 3.6%. Sequenced here: CD4+ or CD8+ T cells sorted from blood, sampled in a trial of the OX40 agonist ivuxolimab. The receptor source for this set is an adult with an advanced solid tumor such as melanoma, head and neck, liver or kidney cancer.

The rearrangement uses TRBV5-1 and TRBJ2-2; D is unresolved. The CDR3 loop spans 18 amino acids. V was clipped by 0 bases and J by 2 bases, with 17 bases between them. CDR1 and CDR2 (germline): SGHRS, YFSETQ. CDR3 region: CASSLEPRTPGNTGELFF. The CDR3 DNA is TGCGCCAGCAGCTTGGAGCCGCGGACGCCAGGCAACACCGGGGAGCTGTTTTTT.

The rearrangement joins TRBV27 to TRBJ2-7; D unclear. Trimming removed 6 bases from V and 2 bases from J, with 11 bases in between. CDR1 is MNHEY and CDR2 is SMNVEV in the germline V gene (reference sequence). The CDR3 extends over 13 amino acids. CDR3 nucleotide sequence: TGTGCCAGCAGCCCGGACCCCACCTACGAGCAGTACTTC. Translation: CASSPDPTYEQYF.

This chain joins TRBV19 and TRBJ2-1, with a weak D call TRBD1 (6 bases). The CDR3 consists of 13 residues. CDR1 is LNHDA and CDR2 is SQIVND in the germline V gene (reference sequence). Trimming left V 7 bases short and J 7 bases short, with 14 bases between. The CDR3 coding sequence is TGTGCCAGTACCCCGACCCAGGGGAATGAGCAGTTCTTC. Encoded protein: CASTPTQGNEQFF.

The V gene is TRBV27, the J gene TRBJ2-7; D may be TRBD1 or TRBD2 (5 bases each). The CDR3 is made up of 14 amino acids. V dropped 6 bases and J dropped 2 bases, with 14 bases sitting between them. CDR1 and CDR2 (germline): MNHEY, SMNVEV (reference sequence). This CDR3 is CASSFRDRAYEQYF. The CDR3 bases are TGTGCCAGCAGCTTCCGGGACCGAGCCTACGAGCAGTACTTC.

The chain is built from TRBV10-2 and TRBJ2-7; 8 bases line up with TRBD2. CDR1 and CDR2 from the germline V gene are WSHSY and SAAADI. This CDR3 region has 15 residues. Germline trimming cut 8 bases from V and 5 bases from J; bases unmatched to any gene: 14. The DNA for the CDR3 is TGCGCCAGCTCGGGTGTGGGCGGGGGGCCCCACGAGCAGTACTTC. Protein product: CASSGVGGGPHEQYF.

The rearrangement uses TRBV19 and TRBJ2-7, with 7 positions matching TRBD1. The junction had 3 bases not matched to a gene; V was cut back by 2 bases and J by 2 bases. The V gene's germline CDR1 is LNHDA and CDR2 SQIVND (reference sequence). This CDR3 comprises 14 residues. CDR3: CASSIWDRPYEQYF. The DNA of the CDR3 is TGTGCCAGTAGTATATGGGACAGACCCTACGAGCAGTACTTC.

The chain has TRBV5-6 and TRBJ1-1; D gene unclear. The CDR3 has 11 amino acids. The V end lost 3 bases, the J end lost 8 bases, and 8 bases lay between the germline ends. Germline V gene sequence: CDR1 SGHDT, CDR2 YYEEEE. The CDR3 nucleotides are TGTGCCAGCAGCTCGAGATGGGAAGCTTTCTTT. This sequence encodes CASSSRWEAFF.

The V and J genes are TRBV6-6 and TRBJ2-7; D is unresolved. This CDR3 spans 15 amino acids. Between the trimmed V and J ends, which lost 0 bases and 3 bases, there was a span of 12 bases. Germline loops: CDR1 MNHNY, CDR2 SVGAGI (reference sequence). The CDR3, as DNA: TGTGCCAGCAGTTACTCTAGCTCCATATACTACGAGCAGTACTTC. Amino acids: CASSYSSSIYYEQYF.

The chain links TRBV2 to TRBJ2-5; D is uncertain. V lost 4 bases to trimming and J lost 1 base, with 7 bases between them. This CDR3 region has 13 residues. Germline V CDR1 and CDR2: SNHLY, FYNNEI. In DNA form, the CDR3 reads TGTGCCAGCAGTGGGATCCCCCAAGAGACCCAGTACTTC. It specifies CASSGIPQETQYF.

V gene TRBV29-1 combines with J gene TRBJ1-2; D not certain. The ends were cut back, 3 bases at V and 2 bases at J, with 10 bases in the middle. Germline CDR1 reads SQVTM; CDR2 reads ANQGSEA. This CDR3 contains 13 residues. In nucleotides, the CDR3 is TGCAGCGTTGAGGTGGGCTTGAACTATGGCTACACCTTC. Protein: CSVEVGLNYGYTF.

V and J are TRBV4-1 and TRBJ2-3; D is possibly TRBD1 or TRBD2 (5 bases each). The CDR3 is 19 residues long. CDR1 is MGHRA, CDR2 YSYEKL, per germline. The V end lost 0 bases, the J end lost 5 bases, and 24 bases lay between the germline ends. CDR3 DNA: TGCGCCAGCAGCCAAGATTGGCTGGGGGTTGACAGTCAAGGAGATACGCAGTATTTT. It codes for CASSQDWLGVDSQGDTQYF.

The chain has TRBV7-2 and TRBJ2-3, with 8 positions matching TRBD2. The CDR3 loop spans 15 amino acids. Germline assignment: CDR1 SGHTA and CDR2 FQGNSA. V gave up 7 bases and J gave up 3 bases; unmatched junction bases: 9. Here the CDR3 reads CASTKGASGTDTQYF. The DNA for the CDR3 is TGTGCCAGCACCAAAGGGGCTAGCGGGACAGATACGCAGTATTTT.

The chain carries TRBV5-6 and TRBJ2-2, with D perhaps given as TRBD1 or TRBD2 (6 bases each). Germline CDR1 and CDR2: SGHDT and YYEEEE. The CDR3 totals 17 residues. Trimming removed 4 bases at V and 0 bases at J, with 16 bases between. Written as DNA, the CDR3 is TGTGCCAGCAGCCCGGAGGGGGGAGCCTCGAACACCGGGGAGCTGTTTTTT. This encodes CASSPEGGASNTGELFF. The full variable domain, its missing parts supplied by reference TRBV5-6 and TRBJ2-2, is DAGVTQSPTHLIKTRGQQVTLRCSPKSGHDTVSWYQQALGQGPQFIFQYYEEEERQRGNFPDRFSGHQFPNYSSELNVNALLLGDSALYLCASSPEGGASNTGELFFGEGSRLTVL.

This clone was recorded a few times. The chain employs TRBV7-9 and TRBJ2-3; D may be TRBD2 (6 bases). Trimming shortened V by 6 bases and J by 1 base, and 20 bases separated the two germline ends. Germline-derived CDR1 and CDR2 are SEHNR and FQNEAQ (reference sequence). The CDR3 contains 17 residues. The CDR3 loop is CASRLYFSGSRTDTQYF. The DNA for the CDR3 is TGTGCCAGCAGACTTTACTTTAGCGGATCCCGCACAGATACGCAGTATTTT.

This clone was observed a handful of times. The chain recombines TRBV6-1 with TRBJ1-6; D not resolved. The CDR3 loop spans 17 amino acids. Germline values: CDR1 MNHNS, CDR2 SASEGT. Trimming took off 2 bases at V and 0 bases at J, with 11 bases between the two ends. For the CDR3, the DNA is TGTGCCAGCAGTGAATTCCCGGTACTCTCCTATAATTCACCCCTCCACTTT. It yields the protein CASSEFPVLSYNSPLHF.

The V call is TRBV5-1, the J call TRBJ2-7, with D possibly TRBD2 on 6 matching bases. Trimming removed 0 bases from V and 2 bases from J, with 9 bases in between. Germline V gene lookup returns CDR1 SGHRS and CDR2 YFSETQ. The CDR3 runs 14 residues. In DNA, the CDR3 is TGCGCCAGCAGCTTGGAGGAGGGACCCTACGAGCAGTACTTC. Protein sequence: CASSLEEGPYEQYF.

The chain couples TRBV2 to TRBJ2-1; possibly TRBD2 for D (6 bases). Germline V gene lookup returns CDR1 SNHLY and CDR2 FYNNEI. The CDR3 extends over 14 amino acids. V was cut by 8 bases and J by 9 bases, with 20 bases left in between. The CDR3 loop is CASAGNEDGGEQFF. CDR3 DNA: TGTGCCAGCGCCGGGAACGAGGACGGGGGTGAGCAGTTCTTC. The full variable domain, completed using reference TRBV2 and TRBJ2-1, is EPEVTQTPSHQVTQMGQEVILRCVPISNHLYFYWYRQILGQKVEFLVSFYNNEISEKSEIFDDQFSVERPDGSNFTLKIRSTKLEDSAMYFCASAGNEDGGEQFFGPGTRLTVL.

The V call is TRBV7-9, the J call TRBJ2-5; 7 bases fit TRBD1. The J segment lost 1 base and the V segment lost 5 bases, leaving 4 bases of the junction unmatched. Germline assignment: CDR1 SEHNR and CDR2 FQNEAQ (reference sequence). The CDR3 sequence is 14 residues long. The CDR3 sequence is CASSPWDSQETQYF. The CDR3 coding sequence is TGTGCCAGCAGCCCGTGGGACAGCCAAGAGACCCAGTACTTC.

The V gene is TRBV27, the J gene TRBJ1-4; perhaps TRBD1 as D (5 bases). V lost 6 bases to trimming and J lost 8 bases, with 16 bases between them. The CDR3 is made up of 14 amino acids. CDR1 is MNHEY, CDR2 SMNVEV, per germline (reference sequence). The DNA for the CDR3 is TGTGCCAGCAGCTCTCGGGGCGCGGGAGAAAAACTGTTTTTT. Encoded protein: CASSSRGAGEKLFF.

The gene calls are TRBV6-6 and TRBJ1-2; a weak D match, TRBD1 (5 bases). This CDR3 has 13 residues. Germline assignment: CDR1 MNHNY and CDR2 SVGAGI (reference sequence). Trimming took off 2 bases at V and 4 bases at J, with 8 bases between the two ends. CDR3 DNA sequence: TGTGCCAGCAGTTACCCCGGGGCCTATGGCTACACCTTC. Encoded protein: CASSYPGAYGYTF.

V gene TRBV4-1 combines with J gene TRBJ1-5; maybe TRBD1 (5 bases). CDR3 length: 15 residues. CDR1 and CDR2 (germline): MGHRA, YSYEKL. V lost 4 bases and J lost 6, with 16 bases in between. As DNA, the CDR3 is TGCGCCAGCAGCCTAAGACAGACTTCGACTCAGCCCCAGCATTTT. Translation gives CASSLRQTSTQPQHF.

This chain joins TRBV7-8 and TRBJ1-1; 9 nucleotides line up with TRBD1. The V and J ends lost 2 bases and 1 base, in that order; junction bases with no gene match: 2. Germline V gene lookup returns CDR1 SGHVS and CDR2 FQNEAQ. CDR3 length equals 15 residues. In DNA form, the CDR3 reads TGTGCCAGCAGCTTATCGACAGGGGGGAACACTGAAGCTTTCTTT. This codes for CASSLSTGGNTEAFF.

This chain connects TRBV15 to TRBJ2-1; D remains unclear. V gave up 2 bases and J gave up 4 bases, with 15 bases separating them. Germline V lookup: CDR1 LNHNV, CDR2 YYDKDF (reference sequence). The CDR3 runs to 16 residues. The CDR3 loop reads CATSRPILLGYNEQFF. The DNA of the CDR3 is TGTGCCACCAGCAGACCAATCCTATTGGGGTACAATGAGCAGTTCTTC.

This chain links TRBV5-5 with TRBJ1-2; D unclear. The CDR3 length is 16 residues. From germline, CDR1 is SGHKS and CDR2 YYEKEE (reference sequence). Trimming removed 4 bases from V and 4 bases from J, with 20 bases in between. The CDR3 nucleotides read TGTGCCAGCAGCCAAACATCAATCAGGCCTTTCTATGGCTACACCTTC. This codes for CASSQTSIRPFYGYTF.

The rearrangement joins TRBV9 to TRBJ1-2; D gene unclear. The CDR3 extends over 14 amino acids. V lost 2 bases and J 0 bases, leaving 8 bases between the germline ends. The germline V gene has CDR1 SGDLS and CDR2 YYNGEE. CDR3 bases: TGTGCCAGCAGCGTCGGTCAGACTAACTATGGCTACACCTTC. It specifies CASSVGQTNYGYTF.

In its sample, this clone was seen a few times. This rearrangement joins TRBV25-1 to TRBJ1-4, with a weak D call TRBD1 (5 bases). V was trimmed by 1 base and J by 12 bases, leaving 6 bases between them. This CDR3 has 11 amino acids. The germline V gene encodes CDR1 MGHDK and CDR2 SYGVNS. CDR3 nucleotide sequence: TGTGCCAGCAGTGAATCCAGGGAACTGTTTTTT. Translation: CASSESRELFF. Combining the CDR3 with reference TRBV25-1 and TRBJ1-4 gives the whole variable domain EADIYQTPRYLVIGTGKKITLECSQTMGHDKMYWYQQDPGMELHLIHYSYGVNSTEKGDLSSESTVSRIRTEHFPLTLESARPSHTSQYLCASSESRELFFGSGTQLSVL.

The chain is built from TRBV5-1 and TRBJ2-7, with 10 bases identical to TRBD2. V shed 5 bases, J shed 3 bases, and the junction held 8 bases outside the gene matches. The CDR3 has 15 amino acids. Germline CDR1 and CDR2: SGHRS and YFSETQ. The CDR3 sequence is CASRQKTSGNYEQYF. CDR3 nucleotide sequence: TGCGCCAGCAGGCAAAAAACTAGCGGGAACTACGAGCAGTACTTC.

This sequence joins TRBV30 and TRBJ1-2; weak D call: TRBD1 (6 bases). The CDR3 is made up of 14 amino acids. Germline loops: CDR1 GTSNPN, CDR2 SVGIG (reference sequence). Trimming took 3 bases from V and 0 from J, leaving 11 bases between them. For the CDR3, the DNA is TGTGCCTGGAGGACAGGAGATCCTAACTATGGCTACACCTTC. Amino acids: CAWRTGDPNYGYTF.

The J gene is TRBJ1-1, the V gene TRBV6-6, with 8 bases fitting TRBD1. The germline V gene encodes CDR1 MNHNY and CDR2 SVGAGI (reference sequence). V dropped 2 bases and J dropped 13; count of bases not matched to a gene: 9. The CDR3 is 13 residues long. The CDR3 nucleotides read TGTGCCAGCAGTTACGGCAGGGGGCCCGAGGGTTTCTTT. Residues: CASSYGRGPEGFF.

The CDR3 protein is CSVEASGEQFF. For the CDR3, the DNA is TGCAGCGTTGAAGCTAGTGGGGAGCAGTTCTTC. The chain is built from TRBV29-1 and TRBJ2-1, with D uncertain. The CDR3 loop spans 11 amino acids. Trimming shortened V by 1 base and J by 10 bases, and 8 bases separated the two germline ends. Germline CDR1 and CDR2: SQVTM and ANQGSEA.